These 14 T cell receptor beta chains came from one sample sequenced in a study of T cell responses to AZD1222 COVID-19 vaccine. TCRdb keeps only in-frame clones here, not all; method: immunoSEQ multiplex PCR. The data contain some 86,000 clones, roughly 80% of them singletons. Source: peripheral blood, taken on day 0 of AZD1222 vaccination. The receptors originated from an adult in good health.

By its share, this clone is medium-sized. The V and J genes are TRBV20-1 and TRBJ1-1, with D perhaps TRBD1 (5 bases). This CDR3 contains 11 residues. V lost 7 bases and J lost 5, with 11 bases in between. The germline V gene encodes CDR1 DFQATT and CDR2 SNEGSKA (reference sequence). The CDR3 reads CSVVQVTEAFF. The CDR3 DNA is TGCAGTGTGGTACAGGTGACTGAAGCTTTCTTT.

This sequence joins TRBV5-1 and TRBJ2-7; D is possibly TRBD2 (6 bases). V shed 0 bases and J shed 3 bases, with 16 bases lying between them. This CDR3 region has 16 residues. Looked up from germline, CDR1 is SGHRS and CDR2 is YFSETQ. This CDR3 reads CASSLGTTGEVYEQYF. Written as DNA, the CDR3 is TGCGCCAGCAGCTTGGGGACTACGGGGGAGGTCTACGAGCAGTACTTC.

Here the CDR3 DNA reads TGTGCCATCAAAGGACAGACGAACACTGAAGCTTTCTTT. Translation: CAIKGQTNTEAFF. J is TRBJ1-1 and V is TRBV10-3; D possibly corresponds to TRBD1 (6 bases). Germline V gene data show CDR1 as ENHRY and CDR2 as SYGVKD. The length of the CDR3 is 13 residues. V lost 7 bases and J 1 base, leaving 10 bases between the germline ends.

This rearrangement joins TRBV10-1 to TRBJ2-1; perhaps TRBD2 as D (6 bases). Trimming took 2 bases from V and 10 from J, leaving 15 bases between them. This CDR3 spans 14 amino acids. The germline V gene encodes CDR1 WNHNN and CDR2 SYGVQD (reference sequence). In DNA form, the CDR3 reads TGCGCCAGCAGTGAGGATAGCGGCCGCTCGGAGCAGTTCTTC. Translation gives CASSEDSGRSEQFF.

This clone is medium-sized in the sample. The gene calls are TRBV4-1 and TRBJ2-1, with 10 bases that match TRBD2. V was clipped by 7 bases and J by 4 bases; unmatched bases: 13. Germline lookup yields CDR1 MGHRA and CDR2 YSYEKL. This CDR3 is built from 17 residues. The CDR3 loop is CASTPGSGTSAYNEQFF. The DNA for the CDR3 is TGCGCCAGCACTCCGGGGTCCGGGACTAGCGCATACAATGAGCAGTTCTTC.

The chain recombines TRBV18 with TRBJ1-1; D is perhaps TRBD1 (5 bases). Looked up from germline, CDR1 is KGHSH and CDR2 is LQKENI. The CDR3 is 13 amino acids. The ends were cut back, 6 bases at V and 0 bases at J, with 8 bases in the middle. CDR3 sequence (DNA): TGTGCCAGCTCTTCAGGGATGAACACTGAAGCTTTCTTT. Encoded protein: CASSSGMNTEAFF.

V gene TRBV2 combines with J gene TRBJ1-5; maybe TRBD1 (6 bases). This CDR3 has 12 residues. Germline values: CDR1 SNHLY, CDR2 FYNNEI. Trimming removed 8 bases at V and 1 base at J, with 6 bases between. The chain's CDR3 is CASGTSNQPQHF. In nucleotides, the CDR3 is TGTGCCAGCGGGACAAGCAATCAGCCCCAGCATTTT.

The V and J genes are TRBV5-1 and TRBJ2-3; D is unresolved. Germline assignment: CDR1 SGHRS and CDR2 YFSETQ. Between the trimmed V and J ends, which lost 3 bases and 4 bases, there was a span of 9 bases. This CDR3 has 13 amino acids. CDR3 in DNA: TGCGCCAGCAGCTCGACTCCGGCAGATACGCAGTATTTT. It is translated as CASSSTPADTQYF.

This clone has only a few counts. This rearrangement joins TRBV27 to TRBJ2-7; 10 nucleotides match TRBD1. V lost 3 bases to trimming and J lost 2 bases; unmatched junction nucleotides: 1. The CDR3 runs 14 residues. Germline assignment: CDR1 MNHEY and CDR2 SMNVEV (reference sequence). DNA of the CDR3: TGTGCCAGCAGTTTCGACAGGGGGCCCTACGAGCAGTACTTC. It is translated as CASSFDRGPYEQYF.

The rearrangement joins TRBV9 to TRBJ1-1; TRBD1 agrees at 11 bases. CDR3 length: 15 amino acids. The V and J ends lost 2 bases and 3 bases, in that order; junction bases with no gene match: 3. Germline V gene data show CDR1 as SGDLS and CDR2 as YYNGEE. CDR3 protein: CASSVDRGLYTEAFF. The CDR3 DNA is TGTGCCAGCAGCGTGGACAGGGGGCTCTACACTGAAGCTTTCTTT.

V gene TRBV24-1 combines with J gene TRBJ1-2; unclear D gene. Between the trimmed V and J ends, which lost 3 bases and 7 bases, there was a span of 11 bases. CDR3 length: 13 amino acids. The germline V gene has CDR1 KGHDR and CDR2 SFDVKD. Written as DNA, the CDR3 is TGTGCCACCAGTGATGCTCGGATGGGTGGCTACACCTTC. This translates into CATSDARMGGYTF.

V and J are TRBV9 and TRBJ2-1; 8 bases agree with TRBD1. From germline, CDR1 is SGDLS and CDR2 YYNGEE. This CDR3 comprises 16 residues. Trimming took 6 bases from V and 0 from J; bases not matched to a gene: 8. CDR3 sequence (DNA): TGTGCCAGCACCCCGGGACAGGCACTCTCCTACAATGAGCAGTTCTTC. Translating it yields CASTPGQALSYNEQFF.

V usage is TRBV11-2 and J usage is TRBJ1-1; 7 bases agree with TRBD1. V lost 5 bases to trimming and J lost 1 base; unmatched junction nucleotides: 7. This CDR3 is 15 amino acids long. Germline V CDR1 and CDR2: SGHAT, FQNNGV. CDR3 protein: CASSMYRGQNTEAFF. CDR3 sequence (DNA): TGTGCCAGCAGCATGTACAGGGGACAGAACACTGAAGCTTTCTTT.

The chain recombines TRBV2 with TRBJ1-2; 9 bases map to TRBD1. The CDR3 is 15 amino acids. J lost 3 bases, V lost 6 bases, and 8 bases had no gene match. The germline V gene has CDR1 SNHLY and CDR2 FYNNEI. CDR3 region: CASRPGQGPYYGYTF. The CDR3 nucleotides read TGTGCCAGCAGGCCTGGACAGGGGCCCTACTATGGCTACACCTTC.